This T cell receptor (beta chain) was identified during a study of blood T cell repertoires in COVID-19. Study summary: Samples of COVID-19 (acute and convalescent) were obtained from the United States, Italy and Spain. PBMCs, B-cell-depleted T cells, or T cells provided the cDNA or gDNA that made up the material.

Study processing details: Reference gene primer amplification in the assay estimated nucleated cell counts. Here immunoSEQ multiplex PCR was the method, and the copy in TCRdb shows in-frame clones only, minus some. V and J calls and clone size come straight from that table; D and trimming were deduced from the DNA. This table holds about 80,000 clones, roughly three quarters found once. V gave up 6 bases and J gave up 4 bases, with 25 bases separating them. The CDR3 spans 17 residues. In germline, CDR1 is SQVTM, CDR2 ANQGSEA. The rearrangement links TRBV29-1 to TRBJ1-3; the D is unclear. Material: peripheral blood. The origin of this receptor is an older man with active or convalescent COVID-19. The CDR3 spells CSVLYSSRVGSGNTIYF. In DNA, the CDR3 is TGCAGCGTCCTATACTCCTCCCGGGTAGGATCAGGAAACACCATATATTTT. Full variable domain (rest looked up from reference TRBV29-1 and TRBJ1-3): SAVISQKPSRDICQRGTSLTIQCQVDSQVTMMFWYRQQPGQSLTLIATANQGSEATYESGFVIDKFPISRPNLTFSTLTVSNMSPEDSSIYLCSVLYSSRVGSGNTIYFGEGSWLTVV.